This TCR beta chain originates from a study of CD8+CD57+ T cells in acquired aplastic anemia. Turning to the study itself: Mean DNA quantity obtained from sorted CD4+ and CD8+ cells was 3 to 3.5 ug. Mean read depth for CD4+ cells from healthy donors was 9 million to 13 million. Findings and caveats of the study: Patients were compared with controls for CD8+ Simpson's diversity, and no significant difference emerged. Between patients and controls, about 31 CD8+ CDR3 sequences were found in common.

According to the study, genomic DNA was the template for TCR beta VDJ and CDR3 profiling. Via MiXCR, TCRdb re-called the reads, giving one row per CDR3 protein. In the table there are some 130,000 distinct CDR3 sequences, 40% to 60% of which are singletons. V dropped 4 bases and J dropped 0 bases, with 4 bases sitting between them. The CDR3 sequence is 13 residues long. Germline CDR1 is ENHRY and CDR2 is SYGVKD. This clonotype was counted a few times. Antigen: not known. The chain has TRBV10-3 and TRBJ2-4; D remains ambiguous. This TCR was sampled from a human donor in good health, serving as a control. The source material was sorted CD4+, CD8+, or CD8+CD57+ T cells (not recorded which) from PBMCs. This CDR3 reads CAISGVAKNIQYF. The CDR3 coding sequence is TGTGCCATCAGTGGTGTAGCCAAAAACATTCAGTACTTC.